This is a list of T cell receptor beta chains from one sample in a study of blood T cell repertoires in COVID-19. Here immunoSEQ multiplex PCR was the method, and the copy in TCRdb shows in-frame clones only, minus some. The sample holds under 200,000 clones, approximately 86% seen once. Sequencing was done on a sample of peripheral blood. The receptors were sampled from a man aged 55-75 years with COVID-19, enrolled during active disease. Both conserved end residues are part of each CDR3. Fields, in order: V gene, J gene, CDR3 protein.

v_gene: TRBV28; j_gene: TRBJ2-5; CDR3aa: CASSGRAGGQETQYF
v_gene: TRBV7-6; j_gene: TRBJ2-7; CDR3aa: CASSPDRATIRQYF
v_gene: TRBV18; j_gene: TRBJ1-6; CDR3aa: CASSPYPGEDSPLHF
v_gene: TRBV18; j_gene: TRBJ1-5; CDR3aa: CASSPQGRNQPQHF
v_gene: TRBV6-6; j_gene: TRBJ1-5; CDR3aa: CASSYSGTGGQPQHF
v_gene: TRBV7-9; j_gene: TRBJ2-7; CDR3aa: CASSLGRSYEQYF
v_gene: TRBV6-5; j_gene: TRBJ1-4; CDR3aa: CATRTGSDNEKLFF
v_gene: TRBV6-5; j_gene: TRBJ2-3; CDR3aa: CASSSTGLGADTQYF
v_gene: TRBV27; j_gene: TRBJ1-2; CDR3aa: CASSLGTHLGYGYTF
v_gene: TRBV19; j_gene: TRBJ2-5; CDR3aa: CASSANRVRETQYF
v_gene: TRBV24-1; j_gene: TRBJ1-3; CDR3aa: CAARGVDSGVGGNTIYF
v_gene: TRBV7-2; j_gene: TRBJ2-7; CDR3aa: CASSRDRGSYEQYF
v_gene: TRBV19; j_gene: TRBJ1-2; CDR3aa: CASRNSGSGYGYTF
v_gene: TRBV19; j_gene: TRBJ1-1; CDR3aa: CASSSPGSLSTEAFF
v_gene: TRBV19; j_gene: TRBJ2-2; CDR3aa: CASSISGRTNTGELFF
v_gene: TRBV27; j_gene: TRBJ2-3; CDR3aa: CASSLHRLAVSTDTQYF
v_gene: TRBV19; j_gene: TRBJ2-1; CDR3aa: CAVRAPGGNEQFF
v_gene: TRBV27; j_gene: TRBJ1-2; CDR3aa: CASSTRQGSYGYTF
v_gene: TRBV7-2; j_gene: TRBJ1-2; CDR3aa: CASSSNRVEKGYTF
v_gene: TRBV27; j_gene: TRBJ1-2; CDR3aa: CASSLTGNGYTF
v_gene: TRBV5-1; j_gene: TRBJ1-1; CDR3aa: CASSLDPGGPLMAEAFF
v_gene: TRBV6-5; j_gene: TRBJ2-7; CDR3aa: CASTLLQGLGEQYF
v_gene: TRBV7-2; j_gene: TRBJ1-4; CDR3aa: CASSVDSRIDLEKLFF
v_gene: TRBV5-1; j_gene: TRBJ2-5; CDR3aa: CASSLGGGAETQYF
v_gene: TRBV7-2; j_gene: TRBJ2-2; CDR3aa: CASSNPRSFELFF
v_gene: TRBV6-1; j_gene: TRBJ1-2; CDR3aa: CASSEGMGGGYTF
v_gene: TRBV18; j_gene: TRBJ1-5; CDR3aa: CASSPDRDQPQHF
v_gene: TRBV5-6; j_gene: TRBJ2-5; CDR3aa: CASSSGPLQIQQETQYF
v_gene: TRBV7-8; j_gene: TRBJ1-2; CDR3aa: CASSLRQGNSYGYTF
v_gene: TRBV4-3; j_gene: TRBJ2-1; CDR3aa: CASSQDFRAAGSTYNEQFF
v_gene: TRBV11-2; j_gene: TRBJ1-6; CDR3aa: CASSPRGRFNSPLHF
v_gene: TRBV25-1; j_gene: TRBJ1-1; CDR3aa: CASTRQMNTEAFF
v_gene: TRBV28; j_gene: TRBJ1-2; CDR3aa: CASIGAGTGGTNYGYTF
v_gene: TRBV25-1; j_gene: TRBJ1-2; CDR3aa: CASSVLEPGQVRDGYTF
v_gene: TRBV30; j_gene: TRBJ1-1; CDR3aa: CAWSTAGAMNTEAFF
v_gene: TRBV24-1; j_gene: TRBJ2-7; CDR3aa: CATRADSDSYEQYF
v_gene: TRBV28; j_gene: TRBJ2-4; CDR3aa: CASSWGQAKNIQYF
v_gene: TRBV7-2; j_gene: TRBJ2-3; CDR3aa: CASSLGSSRAEDTQYF
v_gene: TRBV3-1/TRBV3-2; j_gene: TRBJ2-7; CDR3aa: CASSSGLGGLQQYF
v_gene: TRBV4-1; j_gene: TRBJ2-3; CDR3aa: CASSQDGTSSDTQYF
v_gene: TRBV5-4; j_gene: TRBJ2-1; CDR3aa: CASRQAGTSGYNEQFF
v_gene: TRBV20-1; j_gene: TRBJ1-1; CDR3aa: CRVQGNTEAFF
v_gene: TRBV5-6; j_gene: TRBJ1-3; CDR3aa: CASSLFQTNSGNTIYF
v_gene: TRBV18; j_gene: TRBJ1-3; CDR3aa: CASSLAQGSGNTIYF
v_gene: TRBV2; j_gene: TRBJ1-5; CDR3aa: CASSAGGGGQPQHF
v_gene: TRBV6-6; j_gene: TRBJ2-5; CDR3aa: CASSPGTGVFETQYF
v_gene: TRBV4-1; j_gene: TRBJ2-1; CDR3aa: CASSQGNSLLFF
v_gene: TRBV7-2; j_gene: TRBJ2-1; CDR3aa: CASTPGTGTRVNEQFF
v_gene: TRBV28; j_gene: TRBJ1-1; CDR3aa: CASKEGAPHEAFF
v_gene: TRBV5-4; j_gene: TRBJ1-1; CDR3aa: CASILEGGNTEAFF
v_gene: TRBV12-3/TRBV12-4; j_gene: TRBJ2-3; CDR3aa: CASSLALTDTQYF
v_gene: TRBV6-5; j_gene: TRBJ1-6; CDR3aa: CASSYSSDRTSPLHF
v_gene: TRBV12-5; j_gene: TRBJ2-1; CDR3aa: CASGLTRDRGLNEQFF
v_gene: TRBV2; j_gene: TRBJ1-1; CDR3aa: CASSGQVISTEAFF
v_gene: TRBV28; j_gene: TRBJ2-7; CDR3aa: CASRTGTGATYEQYF
v_gene: TRBV5-4; j_gene: TRBJ2-5; CDR3aa: CASSFGGMGETQYF
v_gene: TRBV5-8; j_gene: TRBJ1-5; CDR3aa: CASSSTGTVVNQPQHF
v_gene: TRBV4-1; j_gene: TRBJ2-3; CDR3aa: CASSQEFAGSAAVVDTQYF
v_gene: TRBV29-1; j_gene: TRBJ1-2; CDR3aa: CSGGGGNYGYTF